The present T cell receptor beta chain was sequenced within a study of CD8 T cells in ankylosing spondylitis listed by TCRdb under 2017. General notes on the study: The study set out to find disease-linked TCR variants by profiling T cell receptor beta repertoires in ankylosing spondylitis patients and healthy donors. The full study cohort was made up of about 25 ankylosing spondylitis patients and over 90 healthy donors. Peripheral blood was sampled, and synovial fluid was additionally collected from ankylosing spondylitis patients.

TCRdb shows the sequencer as Illumina HiSeq 2500. TCR beta libraries were prepared by quantitative 5'-RACE with molecular barcodes. The authors' pipeline ran thus. Disease-linked TCR variants were identified with a new computational method built on a probabilistic model of VDJ rearrangement. The public sequencing data were trimmed at Q25 with fastp and processed into clonotypes with MiXCR by TCRdb, which kept only in-frame beta chains. Every distinct CDR3 protein forms one entry, paired with its most common genes and DNA. TCRdb's processing, not the authors', yielded these V and J calls. Here the sample has some 200,000 distinct CDR3 sequences; 20% to 30% occur a single time. The ten biggest clones cover more than 6.5% of the sample. The research as a whole found: In peripheral blood, the disease-linked clones were found at relatively low frequencies and had a CD8+ phenotype. According to the report, matched synovial fluid samples from ankylosing spondylitis patients were significantly enriched for the disease-linked clones. Some TCR beta motif variants had previously been reported in synovial fluid and blood of reactive arthritis patients, which suggested common disease-initiation mechanisms. A TCR beta motif made up of under ten highly homologous amino acid variants appeared to be characteristic of blood from ankylosing spondylitis patients.

This clonotype was seen ten or more times. Its antigen remains undetermined. Base qualities are not recorded, but no much larger clone differs from it by a single base. The CDR3 contains 13 residues, cysteine and phenylalanine counted. The retained sequence is limited to the CDR3, 39 bases, with the frame set at the first base. V drops 8 bases and J drops 1 base, leaving 6 bases in between. CDR1 and CDR2 are read off the germline V gene as ENHRY and SYGVKD. Sequences were obtained from blood, either unsorted or a sorted T cell fraction (not recorded which). The sequence joins TRBV10-3 to TRBJ2-6, with the D gene call left open. The receptor was isolated from a male donor with ankylosing spondylitis or in good health (not recorded which). CDR3 loop: CAIGRSGANVLTF. DNA sequence: TGTGCCATCGGGCGATCTGGGGCCAACGTCCTGACTTTC.